This T cell receptor (beta chain) is drawn from a study of OX40 agonist ivuxolimab in advanced cancers. V was pared by 3 bases and J by 3 bases, with 13 bases between. The V gene's germline CDR1 is SGDLS and CDR2 YYNGEE. The CDR3 sequence is 15 residues long. Generated by immunoSEQ multiplex PCR, the TCRdb table keeps only in-frame clones and is missing some. Of over 55,000 clones in the sample, about nine tenths were seen once. The V gene is TRBV9, the J gene TRBJ2-1, with D hard to call. The sequences come from CD4+ or CD8+ T cells sorted from blood, collected in a trial of the OX40 agonist ivuxolimab. The receptor's source is an adult with an advanced solid tumor such as melanoma, head and neck, liver or kidney cancer. The CDR3 DNA reads TGTGCCAGCAGCGGCCTACAGACCGACTACAATGAGCAGTTCTTC. It codes for CASSGLQTDYNEQFF.